The rows below give T cell receptor beta chains drawn from one sample of a study of cytomegalovirus exposure and HLA in healthy donors. Clones were sequenced by immunoSEQ multiplex PCR, and TCRdb holds only the in-frame ones, with some missing. The repertoire has 150,000 to 200,000 clones, 60% to 80% of them found once; the top ten carry more than 1.4%. Sequencing input: PBMCs. These receptors came from a male donor in good health and CMV-seronegative. Both conserved end residues are part of each CDR3. D genes are given only for firm matches. Not every row has a clone size; where given, it reads once, few, many or a size class.

>TRBJ2-7|once|.|TRBV5-4
TGTGCCAGCAGCCGAGCCGGGACTCTAGACGAGCAGTACTTC
CASSRAGTLDEQYF
>TRBJ1-2|once|TRBD1|TRBV6-1
TGTGCCAGCAGGGGGTGGACAGGCGATAACTATGGCTACACCTTC
CASRGWTGDNYGYTF
>TRBJ2-7|.|TRBD2|TRBV19
TGTGCCAGTAGCCCGACTAGCGCGACCACCTACGAGCAGTACTTC
CASSPTSATTYEQYF
>TRBJ2-1|.|TRBD2|TRBV4-2
TGTGCCAGCAGACTTCTAGCGGGGGGGCCAAATGAGCAGTTCTTC
CASRLLAGGPNEQFF
>TRBJ2-7|.|TRBD1|TRBV7-6
TGTGCCAGCAGCTCGGGGACAGGGGATTACTACGAGCAGTACTTC
CASSSGTGDYYEQYF
>TRBJ1-1|.|.|TRBV18
TGTGCCAGCTCACCAGGCCTGAACACTGAAGCTTTCTTT
CASSPGLNTEAFF
>TRBJ2-5|.|TRBD2|TRBV5-8
TGTGCCAGCAGCTTAGGGCTAGCGGGAGGCGCTGAGACCCAGTACTTC
CASSLGLAGGAETQYF
>TRBJ1-2|.|.|TRBV19
TGTGCCAGTAGTATGTCGGCAGGGGACTATGGCTACACCTTC
CASSMSAGDYGYTF
>TRBJ2-5|.|.|TRBV5-1
TGCGCCAGCAGCTCGGACCGGGACAATCAAGAGACCCAGTACTTC
CASSSDRDNQETQYF
>TRBJ2-1|.|TRBD1|TRBV27
TGTGCCAGCAGTTTTTGGGGAACAGGGGAAGATGAGCAGTTCTTC
CASSFWGTGEDEQFF
>TRBJ2-7|.|TRBD1|TRBV6-6
TGTGCCAGCAGTCGGACAGGGATCGCCGAGCAGTACTTC
CASSRTGIAEQYF
>TRBJ1-1|.|.|TRBV5-1
TGCGCCAGCTCCCCCGGGAATACTGAAGCTTTCTTT
CASSPGNTEAFF
>TRBJ2-3|.|TRBD2|TRBV9
TGTGCCAGCAGCCCGGGACTAGCGGGGGCTAAAGATACGCAGTATTTT
CASSPGLAGAKDTQYF
>TRBJ2-7|.|.|TRBV2
TGTGCCAGCAGATCATTCCCTGAGGCCCACGAGCAGTACTTC
CASRSFPEAHEQYF
>TRBJ2-3|.|TRBD2|TRBV28
TGTGCCAGCAGTCCAAGCGGGGGGAACACAGATACGCAGTATTTT
CASSPSGGNTDTQYF
>TRBJ2-2|few|.|TRBV19
TGTGCCTCACAGAGGGGGAGTCGGAACACCGGGGAGCTGTTTTTT
CASQRGSRNTGELFF
>TRBJ2-5|.|TRBD2|TRBV5-1
TGCGCCAGCAGCCCGCGAGGAGCGGGGGGGGAGACCCAGTACTTC
CASSPRGAGGETQYF
>TRBJ1-4|few|TRBD1|TRBV7-3
TGTGCCAGCAGCTTAACTGGGACAGGGCTTGAAAAACTGTTTTTT
CASSLTGTGLEKLFF
>TRBJ2-3|once|.|TRBV4-3
TGCGCCAGCAGCCAAGAGAATAGCCATACCGGGAGCACACATACGCAGTATTTT
CASSQENSHTGSTHTQYF
>TRBJ2-2|.|TRBD2|TRBV6-4
TGTGCCAGCAGTGACTCCGCCCTAGCGGGGGGGCTGGACACCGGGGAGCTGTTTTTT
CASSDSALAGGLDTGELFF
>TRBJ2-7|.|.|TRBV7-3
TGTGCCAGCAGCCGCGGGACGGCCTCAGAGCAGTACTTC
CASSRGTASEQYF
>TRBJ1-5|.|TRBD1|TRBV7-2
TGTGCCAGCAGCTTAACATTGACAGGGCGAAATCAGCCCCAGCATTTT
CASSLTLTGRNQPQHF
>TRBJ2-7|.|TRBD2|TRBV5-1
TGCGCCAGCAGCCCGGGACTAGCGGGAGGGACTCCATCCGAGCAGTACTTC
CASSPGLAGGTPSEQYF
>TRBJ1-5|.|.|TRBV28
TGTGCCAGCATCCAATGGGGGGGAGGACAGCCCCAGCATTTT
CASIQWGGGQPQHF
>TRBJ1-2|.|.|TRBV25-1
TGTGCCAGCAGTCCTATAGGGGCTGGCTATGGCTACACCTTC
CASSPIGAGYGYTF
>TRBJ2-4|.|TRBD1|TRBV6-6
TGTGCCAGCAGCCGGGACAGGGTTACCAAAAACATTCAGTACTTC
CASSRDRVTKNIQYF
>TRBJ2-1|few|TRBD1|TRBV7-2
TGTGCCAGCAGCTCACGACAGGGCTCCTACAATGAGCAGTTCTTC
CASSSRQGSYNEQFF
>TRBJ2-1|once|TRBD2|TRBV5-1
TGCGCCAGCAGCTTAATATCTAGCGGGGGGGCCTTAGAGCAGTTCTTC
CASSLISSGGALEQFF
>TRBJ2-1|.|TRBD1|TRBV5-1
TGCGCCAGCAGCTTGGGACAGGGGGCATGGGGTGAGCAGTTCTTC
CASSLGQGAWGEQFF
>TRBJ2-7|.|.|TRBV7-2
TGTGCCAGCAGCCCCCCAGGGTGGCCGAGCTCCTACGAGCAGTACTTC
CASSPPGWPSSYEQYF
>TRBJ2-1|.|TRBD1|TRBV9
TGTGCCAGCAGCCCCCAGGGGGTGGACGAGCAGTTCTTC
CASSPQGVDEQFF
>TRBJ1-1|.|.|TRBV5-1
TGCGCCAGCAGCTTGGGTTCAGGGTGGAACACTGAAGCTTTCTTT
CASSLGSGWNTEAFF
>TRBJ2-1|.|TRBD2|TRBV10-3
TGTGCCATCAGTGAGGGGACTAGGTCTGAGCAGTTCTTC
CAISEGTRSEQFF
>TRBJ1-2|few|TRBD1|TRBV27
TGTGCCAGCAGCCTAGCACAGGGGGCGATCACTGGCTACACCTTC
CASSLAQGAITGYTF
>TRBJ1-4|.|.|TRBV5-1
TGCGCCAGCAGCTTGGCCACGGGAGCTAATGAAAAACTGTTTTTT
CASSLATGANEKLFF
>TRBJ1-3|.|.|TRBV9
TGTGCCAGCAGCGTAGCTACAGGGCAGGGAAGTTTGGCTGGAAACACCATATATTTT
CASSVATGQGSLAGNTIYF
>TRBJ1-1|.|.|TRBV7-2
TGTGCCAGCAGCTTAGCTCAGGGCTGGGCTTTCTTT
CASSLAQGWAFF
>TRBJ2-3|.|.|TRBV9
TGTGCCAGCAGCGTCCGACAGACTAGCACAGATACGCAGTATTTT
CASSVRQTSTDTQYF
>TRBJ2-7|.|.|TRBV6-1
TGTGCCAGCAGTGCTCGGAGGGCGCAAGGGACCTCCTACGAGCAGTACTTC
CASSARRAQGTSYEQYF
>TRBJ1-1|.|TRBD1|TRBV5-6
TGTGCCAGCAGCCAGTGGCAGGGGGGCACTGAAGCTTTCTTT
CASSQWQGGTEAFF
>TRBJ1-5|.|.|TRBV2
TGTGCCAGCAGTGGTCGGGACAATCAGCCCCAGCATTTT
CASSGRDNQPQHF
>TRBJ2-1|.|TRBD2|TRBV30
TGTGCCTGGAGTGGGCTAGCGGGGCGGGCCTACAATGAGCAGTTCTTC
CAWSGLAGRAYNEQFF
>TRBJ2-1|.|TRBD1|TRBV15
TGTGCCACCAGCAGAGATCGACAGGGGGACAATGAGCAGTTCTTC
CATSRDRQGDNEQFF
>TRBJ1-2|.|TRBD1|TRBV11-2
TGTGCCAGCAGCCAGCTGGGACAGGGCCTCAACGGCTACACCTTC
CASSQLGQGLNGYTF
>TRBJ1-1|.|TRBD1|TRBV19
TGTGCCAGTAGGGAACAGGGGTATGAAGCTTTCTTT
CASREQGYEAFF
>TRBJ1-3|.|.|TRBV7-2
TGTGCCAGCAACGTCGAGGGGGGGACGCGGCAGGGGCCTGGAAACACCATATATTTT
CASNVEGGTRQGPGNTIYF
>TRBJ1-2|.|.|TRBV4-3
TGCGCCAGCAGCCAAGTTGCACAGGGCTATGGCTACACCTTC
CASSQVAQGYGYTF
>TRBJ1-6|.|TRBD1|TRBV5-8
TGTGCCAGCAGCTTGGGGGACAGAATCCATAATTCACCCCTCCACTTT
CASSLGDRIHNSPLHF
>TRBJ2-5|.|.|TRBV5-4
TGTGCCAGCAGCTTGACAGAACAAGAGACCCAGTACTTC
CASSLTEQETQYF
>TRBJ2-2|.|TRBD1|TRBV7-3
TGTGCCAGCAGCTTTACAGGGGGCGGCACCGGGGAGCTGTTTTTT
CASSFTGGGTGELFF